The T cell receptor beta chain described here comes from a study of cytomegalovirus exposure and HLA in healthy donors. Study-wide results and limits: Later, an analysis showed that TCR beta chains associated with HLA were more clonally expanded than others that were equally common. Across donors, presence/absence analyses took sequencing depth to be roughly uniform. Segments of the TCR beta V type were, in most cases, productive about 87% or about 30% of the time in an earlier analysis.

This CDR3 spans 13 amino acids. Looked up from germline, CDR1 is SGHVS and CDR2 is FNYEAQ. The V end lost 5 bases, the J end lost 9 bases, and 11 bases lay between the germline ends. PCR primers comprised 60 Vbeta and 13 Jbeta primers. The protocol was immunoSEQ multiplex PCR, while the TCRdb copy is restricted to in-frame clones and leaves out a portion. The sample consists of approximately 190,000 clones, around 85% of them appearing once. Turning to this clone: Its antigen is unidentified.

Sequencing was done on a sample of PBMCs. The clonotype originates from a man in his fifties or sixties in good health and CMV-seronegative. The chain links TRBV7-6 to TRBJ1-6, with D possibly TRBD1 on 6 matching bases. CDR3 sequence reads: CASSLAGASPLHF. CDR3 DNA sequence: TGTGCCAGCAGCCTGGCAGGGGCTTCACCCCTCCACTTT.